The 9 T cell receptor beta chains presented below share a single source sample, sequenced in a study of T cells in Graves' hyperthyroidism and ophthalmopathy. It was RNA transcripts that yielded the amplified TCR beta CDR3 regions. HTBI primers were used for first-round RT-PCR of the TCR CDR3. TCRdb used MiXCR to reprocess the multiplex PCR reads, holding one entry per CDR3 protein. The profile shows about 360,000 distinct CDR3 sequences, over 10% of them singletons. The sequenced sample consisted of blood. These TCRs come from a woman aged 18-30 years with Graves' hyperthyroidism.

A few counts support this clonotype. V and J are TRBV19 and TRBJ1-1; 7 nucleotides agree with TRBD1. Germline lookup yields CDR1 LNHDA and CDR2 SQIVND (reference sequence). CDR3 length: 16 residues. The V segment lost 3 bases and the J segment 0 bases; nucleotides outside the gene matches: 7. CDR3 region: CASSMGDRGMNTEAFF. The CDR3 DNA follows: TGTGCCAGTAGTATGGGGGACAGAGGAATGAACACTGAAGCTTTCTTT.

This clonotype has a handful of counts. The chain combines TRBV5-5 with TRBJ1-2; D is ambiguous. The CDR3 covers 13 residues. Deletions cut 0 bases from V and 2 bases from J, with 5 bases between. Per the germline V gene, CDR1 is SGHKS and CDR2 is YYEKEE (reference sequence). The CDR3 bases are TGTGCCAGCAGCTTGGAAAGAAACTATGGCTACACCTTC. This encodes CASSLERNYGYTF.

The chain links TRBV3-1 to TRBJ1-6; TRBD1 might be the D (6 bases). V was clipped by 6 bases and J by 10 bases, with 13 bases between them. Germline loops: CDR1 LGHDT, CDR2 YNNKEL (reference sequence). There are 13 residues in the CDR3. Here the CDR3 reads CASRRDTGSPLHF. Written as DNA, the CDR3 is TGTGCCAGCAGACGAGACACAGGGTCACCCCTCCACTTT.

There are a few counts of this clonotype. The CDR3, as DNA: TGTGCCAGCAGTGTATGGGACCTCCGGGACGAGCAGTACTTC. Translated, it gives CASSVWDLRDEQYF. The chain recombines TRBV6-1 with TRBJ2-7; D tentatively fits TRBD1 or TRBD2 (5 bases each). V was cut by 4 bases and J by 5 bases, with 15 bases left in between. The CDR3 has 14 amino acids. CDR1 MNHNS and CDR2 SASEGT come from the germline V gene.

This clonotype has only a few counts. The CDR3 region has the DNA TGTGCCAGCAGTTGGGCAGGCCTCAATCAGCCCCAGCATTTT. Its translation is CASSWAGLNQPQHF. This chain connects TRBV6-2 or TRBV6-3 to TRBJ1-5; D is uncertain. Trimming pared 4 bases from V and 3 bases from J, leaving 10 bases between. The germline gives CDR1 MNHEY, CDR2 SVGEGT. CDR3 length: 14 residues.

This clonotype was seen at least ten times. In DNA form, the CDR3 reads TGTGCCAGCAGCCCTAGCGCGGGAGACTCCAATGAGCAGTTCTTC. This translates into CASSPSAGDSNEQFF. The gene calls are TRBV6-4 and TRBJ2-1; 7 bases line up with TRBD2. Germline V gives CDR1 MRHNA, CDR2 SNTAGT. The V and J ends lost 6 bases and 6 bases, in that order; junction bases with no gene match: 11. CDR3 size: 15 residues.

This clonotype was found a few times. The chain recombines TRBV20-1 with TRBJ1-6; D is perhaps TRBD1 (6 bases). V lost 3 bases, J lost 4 bases, and 13 bases lay in between. CDR3 size: 15 residues. In germline, CDR1 is DFQATT, CDR2 SNEGSKA (reference sequence). The CDR3: CSARRTESYNSPLHF. The CDR3 nucleotides read TGCAGTGCTAGGCGGACAGAATCATATAATTCACCCCTCCACTTT.

The table lists this clonotype with a few counts. This may stem from a read error, because a much larger clone lies one nucleotide away. This chain joins TRBV12-3 or TRBV12-4 and TRBJ1-4, with D tentatively TRBD1 (5 bases). Trimming cost V 6 bases and J 8 bases, with 19 bases left between them. This CDR3 has 15 residues. CDR3 nucleotides: TGTGCCAGCAGAGCTGCCGGGACTTGGTACGAAAAACTGTTTTTT. Protein: CASRAAGTWYEKLFF.

This clonotype was detected only a few times. The rearrangement uses TRBV9 and TRBJ1-2; D might be TRBD1 (5 bases). The V gene's germline CDR1 is SGDLS and CDR2 YYNGEE. The ends were cut back, 4 bases at V and 2 bases at J, with 18 bases in the middle. CDR3 length equals 16 residues. CDR3 in amino acids: CASSHSTGAGNYGYTF. The CDR3 DNA reads TGTGCCAGCAGCCATAGCACAGGAGCTGGGAACTATGGCTACACCTTC.